This TCR beta chain appears in the sequencing data of a study of CD8 T cells in ankylosing spondylitis. In its sample, this clonotype was seen a few times. This CDR3 spans 14 amino acids. Germline values: CDR1 DFQATT, CDR2 SNEGSKA (reference sequence). V lost 6 bases, J lost 4 bases, and 7 bases stayed unmatched. Each CDR3 protein is one row after TCRdb ran MiXCR on the 5' RACE reads. The sample includes over 30,000 distinct CDR3 sequences, approximately 15% of them seen just once. The receptor comes from a male donor with ankylosing spondylitis or in good health (not recorded which). V is TRBV20-1 and J is TRBJ2-2; 8 nucleotides agree with TRBD2. Sequencing was carried out using blood. The CDR3 nucleotides are TGCAGTGCACCCCGACTAGCGAGCACCGGGGAGCTGTTTTTT. It yields the protein CSAPRLASTGELFF.